The 14 T cell receptor beta chains reported below all come from one sample, sequenced in a study of blood T cell repertoires in COVID-19. Only in-frame clones appear in the TCRdb table, and some are missing; sequencing was by immunoSEQ multiplex PCR. The sample contains some 150,000 clones, roughly 84% of which appear only once. Specimen: PBMCs or T cells enriched from blood (not recorded which). The receptors originated from a human donor with acute COVID-19. The donor label of this sample is uncertain.

The chain carries TRBV29-1 and TRBJ1-1; D is perhaps TRBD1 (6 bases). The V end lost 4 bases, the J end lost 4 bases, and 13 bases lay between the germline ends. Germline V gene sequence: CDR1 SQVTM, CDR2 ANQGSEA. This CDR3 is 13 amino acids long. This CDR3 reads CSVGAGAFTEAFF. The CDR3 DNA sequence: TGCAGCGTTGGAGCAGGGGCGTTCACTGAAGCTTTCTTT. The entire variable domain, with the rest obtained from reference TRBV29-1 and TRBJ1-1, is as follows: SAVISQKPSRDICQRGTSLTIQCQVDSQVTMMFWYRQQPGQSLTLIATANQGSEATYESGFVIDKFPISRPNLTFSTLTVSNMSPEDSSIYLCSVGAGAFTEAFFGQGTRLTVV.

This CDR3 reads CAWSPYRFYEQYF. In DNA, the CDR3 is TGTGCCTGGAGTCCTTATAGATTCTACGAGCAGTACTTC. The chain has TRBV30 and TRBJ2-7; no clear D gene. The ends were cut back, 2 bases at V and 3 bases at J, with 11 bases in the middle. This CDR3 comprises 13 residues. The germline gives CDR1 GTSNPN, CDR2 SVGIG (reference sequence).

As DNA, the CDR3 is TGTGCCAGCAGTTACTCCGGACAGAAGAACTATGGCTACACCTTC. This encodes CASSYSGQKNYGYTF. The chain uses TRBV6-5 and TRBJ1-2, with D possibly TRBD1 on 6 matching bases. The CDR3 is made up of 15 amino acids. The ends were cut back, 0 bases at V and 2 bases at J, with 10 bases in the middle. The germline V gene has CDR1 MNHEY and CDR2 SVGAGI.

The chain recombines TRBV6-5 with TRBJ1-5, with 11 nucleotides matching TRBD1. The CDR3 contains 15 residues. With 6 bases clipped from V and 3 bases from J, the junction kept 4 bases outside the gene matches. Germline V gives CDR1 MNHEY, CDR2 SVGAGI. The CDR3 here is CASRGDRGANQPQHF. In DNA, the CDR3 is TGTGCCAGCAGGGGGGACAGGGGGGCCAATCAGCCCCAGCATTTT.

The chain uses TRBV3-1 (or the pseudogene TRBV3-2) and TRBJ2-5, with TRBD2 matching 10 bases. The junction had 7 bases not matched to a gene; V was cut back by 1 base and J by 5 bases. CDR3 length: 16 residues. Germline V gives CDR1 LGHDT, CDR2 YNNKEL (reference sequence). CDR3 loop: CASSQVRAGGRETQYF. CDR3 in DNA: TGTGCCAGCAGCCAAGTCCGAGCGGGGGGGCGGGAGACCCAGTACTTC.

The V call is TRBV5-6, the J call TRBJ1-1; D ambiguous. Per germline, CDR1 SGHDT and CDR2 YYEEEE. This CDR3 comprises 14 residues. V was clipped by 2 bases and J by 1 base, with 9 bases between them. In nucleotides, the CDR3 is TGTGCCAGCAGCTTCCGGGATCAGAACACTGAAGCTTTCTTT. This gives the protein CASSFRDQNTEAFF.

The chain carries TRBV15 and TRBJ2-5, with 10 bases identical to TRBD1. With 4 bases clipped from V and 3 bases from J, the junction kept 17 bases outside the gene matches. The CDR3 spans 19 residues. Germline V gene sequence: CDR1 LNHNV, CDR2 YYDKDF (reference sequence). In DNA form, the CDR3 reads TGTGCCACCAGCACCGGGACAGGGGCCGAGATCCCAAAAGAAGAGACCCAGTACTTC. This gives the protein CATSTGTGAEIPKEETQYF.

In its sample, this clone was seen a few times. The rearrangement joins TRBV5-6 to TRBJ1-1, with a possible D match to TRBD1 (6 bases). Per germline, CDR1 SGHDT and CDR2 YYEEEE. V shed 0 bases and J shed 7 bases, with 10 bases lying between them. The CDR3 totals 13 residues. The CDR3 loop is CASSLDRASEAFF. DNA for the CDR3: TGTGCCAGCAGCTTGGACAGGGCAAGTGAAGCTTTCTTT.

This chain uses TRBV7-2 with TRBJ1-1; possibly TRBD1 for D (5 bases). This CDR3 is built from 14 residues. Germline assignment: CDR1 SGHTA and CDR2 FQGNSA. With 5 bases removed from V and 3 bases from J, the gap between germline ends came to 13 bases. CDR3 loop: CASSLPGVHTEAFF. The CDR3 DNA reads as TGTGCCAGCAGCCTCCCGGGGGTACACACTGAAGCTTTCTTT.

This clone was recorded once. The chain is built from TRBV6-5 and TRBJ2-1; no reliable D call. Germline lookup yields CDR1 MNHEY and CDR2 SVGAGI. This CDR3 spans 13 amino acids. V lost 5 bases to trimming and J lost 8 bases, with 13 bases between them. The CDR3 sequence is CASSSHKNYEQFF. In DNA form, the CDR3 reads TGTGCCAGCAGTAGTCACAAGAATTATGAGCAGTTCTTC.

As DNA, the CDR3 is TGTGCCAGTAGTTATGGGGCAACCAATCAGCCCCAGCATTTT. Translated, it gives CASSYGATNQPQHF. The chain joins TRBV19 to TRBJ1-5; the D gene is possibly TRBD1 (5 bases). The germline V gene has CDR1 LNHDA and CDR2 SQIVND (reference sequence). CDR3 length: 14 amino acids. Deletions cut 5 bases from V and 3 bases from J, with 11 bases between. The whole variable domain, remainder taken from reference TRBV19 and TRBJ1-5, is DGGITQSPKYLFRKEGQNVTLSCEQNLNHDAMYWYRQDPGQGLRLIYYSQIVNDFQKGDIAEGYSVSREKKESFPLTVTSAQKNPTAFYLCASSYGATNQPQHFGDGTRLSIL.

The chain combines TRBV19 with TRBJ1-1; D perhaps matches TRBD1 (5 bases). The V gene lost 5 bases and the J gene lost 2 bases, with 9 bases spanning the gap. The CDR3 covers 13 residues. Germline assignment: CDR1 LNHDA and CDR2 SQIVND (reference sequence). The DNA for the CDR3 is TGTGCCAGTAGTTGGACAACCAACACTGAAGCTTTCTTT. Protein product: CASSWTTNTEAFF.

The chain employs TRBV28 and TRBJ1-1, with 8 bases that match TRBD1. Germline trimming cut 6 bases from V and 5 bases from J; bases unmatched to any gene: 2. The germline V gene has CDR1 MDHEN and CDR2 SYDVKM. This CDR3 is built from 12 residues. The CDR3 nucleotides read TGTGCCAGCAGCTACAGGGGGACTGAAGCTTTCTTT. Translating gives CASSYRGTEAFF.

The rearrangement uses TRBV11-2 and TRBJ1-6; D possibly corresponds to TRBD1 (6 bases). CDR3 length equals 13 residues. Germline values: CDR1 SGHAT, CDR2 FQNNGV. V was shortened by 5 bases and J by 7 bases, with 9 bases between the two germline ends. The CDR3 region is CASSLQGNSPLHF. The CDR3 nucleotides read TGTGCCAGCAGCCTCCAGGGGAATTCACCCCTCCACTTT.